Listed below are T cell receptor beta chains from one sample, sequenced in a study of OX40 agonist ivuxolimab in advanced cancers. Assay: immunoSEQ multiplex PCR; the TCRdb copy retains only in-frame clones and omits some. Of over 55,000 clones listed, approximately 90% are singletons. This specimen was CD4+ or CD8+ T cells sorted from blood, taken in a trial of the OX40 agonist ivuxolimab. The receptors were gathered from an adult with an advanced solid tumor such as melanoma, head and neck, liver or kidney cancer. CDR3s include the opening cysteine and the closing phenylalanine or tryptophan. D genes are given only for firm matches. Expanded clones are given a class, and other clones once, few, many or no size at all.

v_call	clone_size	j_call	d_call	cdr3_nt	cdr3_aa
TRBV10-2	NA	TRBJ2-5	NA	TGCGCCAGCAGTGGTTGGGGGGCAGGTGAGACCCAGTACTTC	CASSGWGAGETQYF
TRBV19	few	TRBJ1-4	NA	TGTGCCAGTAGTGGTGGAGGATTCCAGGGGACTAATGAAAAACTGTTTTTT	CASSGGGFQGTNEKLFF
TRBV28	NA	TRBJ1-1	NA	TGTGCCAGCACTAGTCCGGGCAGAATGAACACTGAAGCTTTCTTT	CASTSPGRMNTEAFF
TRBV7-9	NA	TRBJ2-7	NA	TGTGCCAGCAGCTTAAGGTATAGGAGCTACGAGCAGTACTTC	CASSLRYRSYEQYF
TRBV7-6	NA	TRBJ2-1	NA	TGTGCCAGCAGCTTCAGGGGTGCGCAGTTCTTC	CASSFRGAQFF
TRBV18	NA	TRBJ1-5	NA	TGTGCCAGCTCACCAATGGAGCCCACCGTCCAGCCCCAGCATTTT	CASSPMEPTVQPQHF
TRBV7-2	once	TRBJ2-1	NA	TGTGCCAGCAGCTTAGGGGGGAGGATACCTTCAGTTGTCTTC	CASSLGGRIPSVVF
TRBV5-6	NA	TRBJ1-4	NA	TGTGCCAGCAGCTTATACAGTGCAACTAATGAAAAACTGTTTTTT	CASSLYSATNEKLFF
TRBV28	NA	TRBJ2-5	TRBD2	TGTGCCAGCACCGTGGCGGGGGGTGTGACCCAGTACTTC	CASTVAGGVTQYF
TRBV5-1	NA	TRBJ2-3	NA	TGCGCCAGCAGCTTGGACGGGGGCGCCGGCACAGATACGCAGTATTTT	CASSLDGGAGTDTQYF
TRBV28	NA	TRBJ2-1	TRBD1	TGTGCCAGCAGTTTCCTCGACAGGGGTAATAACAATGAGCAGTTCTTC	CASSFLDRGNNNEQFF
TRBV11-2	NA	TRBJ1-3	NA	TGTGCCAGCAGCTTCCTTGGGACCGTCAACTCTGGAAACACCATATATTTT	CASSFLGTVNSGNTIYF
TRBV10-3	NA	TRBJ1-1	NA	TGTGCCATCAGGGCTGGGGGTCAGGGTGCCACTGAAGCTTTCTTT	CAIRAGGQGATEAFF
TRBV6-6	NA	TRBJ1-2	TRBD1	TGTGCCAGCAGTAGCACTATCACAGGGGTAACCTATGGCTACACCTTC	CASSSTITGVTYGYTF
TRBV5-1	NA	TRBJ2-7	TRBD2	TGCGCCAGCAGTCCGAGTCTAGCGGGAGCCTACGAGCAGTACTTC	CASSPSLAGAYEQYF
TRBV10-2	NA	TRBJ1-5	NA	TGCGCCAGCAGAATGGGACCCCGGGAAGCTCAGCCCCAGCATTTT	CASRMGPREAQPQHF
TRBV7-8	NA	TRBJ2-7	NA	TGTGCCAGCAGCAGGGTGGGGGCCCGCAGGGAGCAGTACTTC	CASSRVGARREQYF
TRBV20-1	NA	TRBJ2-5	NA	TGCAGTGCTAGCAGGGGAAACCAGTACTTC	CSASRGNQYF
TRBV28	NA	TRBJ1-3	NA	TGTGCCAGCAGTTTGAGGCAGACTTCTGGAAACACCATATATTTT	CASSLRQTSGNTIYF
TRBV19	NA	TRBJ1-5	NA	TGTGCCAGTAGATCCGCTACGGTTTCCAATCAGCCCCAGCATTTT	CASRSATVSNQPQHF
TRBV18	NA	TRBJ2-3	TRBD1	TGTGCCAGCTCACCCGACAGGGGGGCAGATACGCAGTATTTT	CASSPDRGADTQYF
TRBV11-2	NA	TRBJ1-2	TRBD1	TGTGCCAGCAGCCCGGGACAGGGGGCGGTTTCTGGCTACACCTTC	CASSPGQGAVSGYTF
TRBV9	NA	TRBJ2-3	NA	TGTGCCAGCAGCGCGGGGATATTGGCAGATACGCAGTATTTT	CASSAGILADTQYF
TRBV18	NA	TRBJ1-3	TRBD1	TGTGCCAGCTCCCTGGGGACAGGGAACTCTGGAAACACCATATATTTT	CASSLGTGNSGNTIYF
TRBV5-1	NA	TRBJ2-1	NA	TGCGCCAGCAGCGCTTCCGGGACCTCCCCGAGGGAGCAGTTCTTC	CASSASGTSPREQFF
TRBV6-1	NA	TRBJ2-3	NA	TGTGCCAGCAAGCTCCTCACAGATACGCAGTATTTT	CASKLLTDTQYF
TRBV5-1	few	TRBJ2-1	TRBD1	TGCGCCAGCAGCCCCCAGGGGGTCCCTTCCTACAATGAGCAGTTCTTC	CASSPQGVPSYNEQFF
TRBV28	NA	TRBJ2-1	TRBD2	TGTGCCAGCAGTCATAGGGGACTAGCGACGCGGAATGAGCAGTTCTTC	CASSHRGLATRNEQFF
TRBV11-3	NA	TRBJ1-2	NA	TGTGCCAGCAGCGTTCGGGCAGGCAACTATGGCTACACCTTC	CASSVRAGNYGYTF
TRBV19	NA	TRBJ1-2	TRBD1	TGTGCCAGTAGTCCCAGAGGACAGGGAGCTAACTATGGCTACACCTTC	CASSPRGQGANYGYTF
TRBV5-1	NA	TRBJ2-3	TRBD2	TGCGCCAGCAGCAAAAGTGGACTAGCGGGGGGAACGAGCACAGATACGCAGTATTTT	CASSKSGLAGGTSTDTQYF
TRBV19	NA	TRBJ1-5	NA	TGTGCCAGTAGTATCGTTTTCAATCAGCCCCAGCATTTT	CASSIVFNQPQHF
TRBV2	NA	TRBJ1-5	NA	TGTGCCAGCAGTGAAGGTAGCAATCAGCCCCAGCATTTT	CASSEGSNQPQHF
TRBV7-9	NA	TRBJ1-5	NA	TGTGCCAGCAGCCGGGCCCCACGGGCCGATAGCAATCAGCCCCAGCATTTT	CASSRAPRADSNQPQHF
TRBV6-5	NA	TRBJ2-7	NA	TGTGCCAGCAGCAGTCGGAGAGGCTCCTACGAGCAGTACTTC	CASSSRRGSYEQYF
TRBV29-1	NA	TRBJ2-1	NA	TGCAGCGTTAGGAGGGCGCGGGAGCAGTTCTTC	CSVRRAREQFF
TRBV7-2	once	TRBJ1-3	NA	TGTGCCAGCAGCTTAGGAGCAGGAGTGGGAAACACCATATATTTT	CASSLGAGVGNTIYF
TRBV19	few	TRBJ2-7	NA	TGTGCCAGTAGCTCCATATACGAGCAGTACTTC	CASSSIYEQYF
TRBV5-4	NA	TRBJ2-4	NA	TGTGCCAGCAGCCGAGTTGACTCAGCCAAAAACATTCAGTACTTC	CASSRVDSAKNIQYF
TRBV19	NA	TRBJ2-7	TRBD2	TGTGCCAGTAGTATAGGGCTAGCGGGAGGCTACGAGCAGTACTTC	CASSIGLAGGYEQYF
TRBV28	NA	TRBJ2-7	NA	TGTGCCAGCAGCTCGGGAACGCTAAGCTCCTACGAGCAGTACTTC	CASSSGTLSSYEQYF
TRBV5-1	once	TRBJ2-1	TRBD2	TGCGCCAGCAGCTTGGATACCGTAGGGACTAGCGGGATATATGAGCAGTTCTTC	CASSLDTVGTSGIYEQFF
TRBV5-1	NA	TRBJ1-1	TRBD1	TGCGCCAGCAGCTTGTTAGGGACAGGGGATAGAGGCACTGAAGCTTTCTTT	CASSLLGTGDRGTEAFF
TRBV19	once	TRBJ2-1	NA	TGTGCCAGTAGTCGTACCGCAATATCCTACAATGAGCAGTTCTTC	CASSRTAISYNEQFF
TRBV4-1	NA	TRBJ2-4	NA	TGCGCCAGCAGCCAAGATAACCTTGGGCCTGAGGGGGCCAAAAACATTCAGTACTTC	CASSQDNLGPEGAKNIQYF
TRBV11-3	NA	TRBJ2-4	NA	TGTGCCAGCAGCTCCGGTTCCGGTGTGGTGGACATTCAGTACTTC	CASSSGSGVVDIQYF
TRBV10-2	NA	TRBJ2-1	TRBD2	TGCGCCAGCAGTGCAGCGGGGGGGCCAGTTGAGCAGTTCTTC	CASSAAGGPVEQFF
TRBV14	NA	TRBJ1-2	TRBD1	TGTGCCAGCAGCCCGATACAGGGGGCGGGTTATGGCTACACCTTC	CASSPIQGAGYGYTF
TRBV7-2	NA	TRBJ2-3	NA	TGTGCCAGCAGCTTTAGCGGTACAAGCACAGATACGCAGTATTTT	CASSFSGTSTDTQYF
TRBV5-4	once	TRBJ2-5	TRBD1	TGTGCCAGCAGTCCAGTCAGGGGGCCTTATGAGACCCAGTACTTC	CASSPVRGPYETQYF
TRBV27	NA	TRBJ2-7	NA	TGTGCCAGCAGTTTATCGTTTACGGGGAGCTCCTACGAGCAGTACTTC	CASSLSFTGSSYEQYF
TRBV5-8	NA	TRBJ2-2	TRBD2	TGTGCCAGCAGCTTGGACGGAGCGGGAAGGACCGGGAAGCTGTTTTTT	CASSLDGAGRTGKLFF
TRBV11-2	NA	TRBJ2-5	TRBD2	TGTGCCAGCAGCTCCCGACTAGCGGGGGGGCTGGTGATTGAGACCCAGTACTTC	CASSSRLAGGLVIETQYF
TRBV28	NA	TRBJ2-2	NA	TGTGCCAGCAGTTCACCCTACGGGCAGGGCACCGGGGAGCTGTTTTTT	CASSSPYGQGTGELFF
TRBV15	NA	TRBJ2-7	NA	TGTGCCACCAGCAGAGGGCCTAGGGTTTCGGACGAGCAGTACTTC	CATSRGPRVSDEQYF